This is a list of T cell receptor beta chains from one sample in a study of PD-1 blockade in classical Hodgkin lymphoma. This table comes from immunoSEQ multiplex PCR, and its TCRdb copy is limited to in-frame clones, with some not included. The sample consists of 70,000 or so clones, under 95% of them appearing once. This specimen consisted of peripheral blood mononuclear cells (PBMCs), obtained at baseline. Every receptor here comes from a human donor with classical Hodgkin lymphoma. CDR3s leave out the opening cysteine and the closing phenylalanine or tryptophan. Each record gives: J gene, V gene, CDR3 protein.

>TRBJ2-7|TRBV2
ASRPRGGPDEQY
>TRBJ2-7|TRBV28
ASSSPGLAGGEQY
>TRBJ2-2|TRBV19
ASSIWSADTGELF
>TRBJ2-7|TRBV2
ASSERGGAYEQY
>TRBJ1-2|TRBV14
ASSPRTDNYGYT
>TRBJ2-2|TRBV30
AWRDGNLANTGELF
>TRBJ2-5|TRBV5-4
ASSLGGGTPRWETQY
>TRBJ2-1|TRBV4-3
ASSQAVGASGEQF
>TRBJ2-7|TRBV7-9
ASSPRTGRHYEQY
>TRBJ2-7|TRBV27
ASSLDPPLAGRSYEQY
>TRBJ2-5|TRBV5-1
ASRPGTSGETQY
>TRBJ1-2|TRBV14
ASSQALYGYT
>TRBJ2-4|TRBV6-6
ASCRTGAGPENIQY
>TRBJ1-3|TRBV19
ASSITGLSSGNTIY
>TRBJ2-1|TRBV4-2
ASSQAVTGGYNEQF
>TRBJ2-3|TRBV30
AWSAYREDTQY
>TRBJ2-1|TRBV5-4
ASSPETSGRLEQF
>TRBJ2-2|TRBV4-3
ASSQIVAGAITEELF
>TRBJ1-4|TRBV6-5
ASSPGYGNEKLF
>TRBJ1-5|TRBV7-9
ASSPGGEPQH
>TRBJ2-7|TRBV11-1
ASSPGLVEGYEQY
>TRBJ2-1|TRBV7-9
ASSPRNSVDSYNEQF
>TRBJ2-7|TRBV7-8
ASSGGTSGAPYEQY
>TRBJ1-1|TRBV9
ASSVGQGAPDFTEAF
>TRBJ2-3|TRBV27
ATGGGGVTDTQY
>TRBJ1-1|TRBV7-3
ASSADQGFTEAF
>TRBJ2-7|TRBV7-8
ASSLAGTSGSFRYEQY
>TRBJ2-1|TRBV9
ASSPSGSNEQF
>TRBJ1-2|TRBV7-2
ASSLAGAGGVGKDGYT
>TRBJ1-3|TRBV30
AWSLFGTAGNTIY
>TRBJ1-2|TRBV6-5
ASSSGAGYGYT
>TRBJ2-7|TRBV6-5
ASQQGFSPQY
>TRBJ1-2|TRBV27
ASSFQGDDYGYT
>TRBJ2-1|TRBV6-6
ASSILRQVYRDEQF
>TRBJ2-1|TRBV2
ASETGTGVNEQF